This T cell receptor beta chain appears in the sequencing data of a study of CD8 T cells in Susac syndrome. This CDR3 is built from 16 residues. The V segment lost 10 bases and the J segment 5 bases; nucleotides outside the gene matches: 10. Reverse transcription of roughly 0.45 to 1 ug RNA was carried out with random hexamers. The authors amplified TCR beta CDR3 across 54 Vbeta and 13 Jbeta using immunoSEQ multiplex PCR. Each CDR3 protein gets one entry after TCRdb re-called the immunoSEQ multiplex PCR reads with MiXCR. The sample shows under 250,000 distinct CDR3 sequences, 80% to 95% of them seen only once. The study sequenced TCR beta in blood CD8+ and CD4+ T cells.

The sequenced sample consisted of CD4+ T cells from PBMCs. This chain connects TRBV12-3 or TRBV12-4 to TRBJ2-3; 15 nucleotides match TRBD2. This clonotype originated in a human donor with multiple sclerosis. The CDR3: CAIIPEGLAGGDTQYF. CDR3 nucleotide sequence: TGTGCCATCATACCCGAGGGACTAGCGGGAGGAGATACGCAGTATTTT.